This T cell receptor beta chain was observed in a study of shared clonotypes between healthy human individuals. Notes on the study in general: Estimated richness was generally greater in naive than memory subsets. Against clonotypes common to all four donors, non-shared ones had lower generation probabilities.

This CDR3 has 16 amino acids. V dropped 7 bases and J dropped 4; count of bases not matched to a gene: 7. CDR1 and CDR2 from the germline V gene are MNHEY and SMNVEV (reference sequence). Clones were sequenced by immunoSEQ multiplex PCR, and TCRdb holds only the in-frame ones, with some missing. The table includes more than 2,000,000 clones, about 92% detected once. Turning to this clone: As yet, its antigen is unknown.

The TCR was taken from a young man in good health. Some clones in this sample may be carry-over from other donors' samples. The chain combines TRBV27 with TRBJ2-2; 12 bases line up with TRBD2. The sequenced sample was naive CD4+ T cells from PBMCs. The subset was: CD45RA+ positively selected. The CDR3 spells CASTTSGRGVTGELFF. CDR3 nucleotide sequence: TGTGCCAGCACGACTAGCGGGAGAGGCGTCACCGGGGAGCTGTTTTTT.